This T cell receptor beta chain comes out of a study of metastatic and nonmetastatic thyroid tumors. Study in general: It was across blood and tumor or nodule tissue from malignant and benign thyroid patients that repertoires were compared. Findings of the study overall: In blood and tumor, TCR beta diversity was reportedly significantly higher in malignant thyroid tumors than in benign nodules.

The entire patient cohort was treatment-naive prior to thyroid surgery. This clone came up many times. Its antigen is as yet unknown. Authors' methods: A classifier of distant metastasis in papillary thyroid cancer was built from CDR3 differences (across clinicopathological groups). TCRdb reanalyzed the PCR reads via MiXCR. The V and J calls and clone size come from TCRdb's table, not from the authors' own analysis. In the table there are some 20,000 clones, approximately 15% of which are singletons. The sequencing input was blood. This sequence originates from a male donor with papillary thyroid cancer or a benign thyroid nodule (not recorded which). Some clones in this sample may be carry-over from other donors' samples.

The CDR3: CATSPWVVTGELFF. CDR3 DNA: TGTGCCACCAGCCCCTGGGTCGTCACCGGGGAGCTGTTTTTT. The chain employs TRBV24-1 and TRBJ2-2; D remains ambiguous. The V end was cut by 7 bases, the J end by 4 bases, with 12 bases between. The CDR3 consists of 14 residues. CDR1 KGHDR and CDR2 SFDVKD come from the germline V gene.